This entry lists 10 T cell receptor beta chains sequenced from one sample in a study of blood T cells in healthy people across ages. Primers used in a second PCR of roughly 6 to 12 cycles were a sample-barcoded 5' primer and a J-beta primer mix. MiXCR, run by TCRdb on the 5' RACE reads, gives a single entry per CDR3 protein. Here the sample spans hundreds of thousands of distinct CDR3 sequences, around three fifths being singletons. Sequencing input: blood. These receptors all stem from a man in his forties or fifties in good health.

CDR3: CSATQGAIGYTF. The CDR3 nucleotides read TGCAGTGCTACTCAGGGGGCTATTGGCTACACCTTC. V usage is TRBV20-1 and J usage is TRBJ1-2; the match to TRBD1 covers 8 bases. The germline gives CDR1 DFQATT, CDR2 SNEGSKA (reference sequence). The ends lost 4 bases at V and 7 bases at J; junction bases unmatched: 5. The CDR3 is 12 residues long.

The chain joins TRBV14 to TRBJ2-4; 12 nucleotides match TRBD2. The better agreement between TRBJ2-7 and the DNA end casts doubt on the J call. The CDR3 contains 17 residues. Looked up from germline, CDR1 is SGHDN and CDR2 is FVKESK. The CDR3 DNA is TGTGCCAGCAGCCCCCGGGCTATGACTAGCGGGAGCGGCGAGCAGTACTTC. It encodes CASSPRAMTSGSGEQYF.

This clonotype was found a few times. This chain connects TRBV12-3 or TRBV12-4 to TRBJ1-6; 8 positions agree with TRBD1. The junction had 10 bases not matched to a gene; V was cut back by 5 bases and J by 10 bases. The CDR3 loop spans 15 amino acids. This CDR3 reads CASSPYRGFGSPLHF. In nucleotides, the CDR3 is TGTGCCAGCAGTCCTTACAGGGGGTTCGGGTCACCCCTCCACTTT.

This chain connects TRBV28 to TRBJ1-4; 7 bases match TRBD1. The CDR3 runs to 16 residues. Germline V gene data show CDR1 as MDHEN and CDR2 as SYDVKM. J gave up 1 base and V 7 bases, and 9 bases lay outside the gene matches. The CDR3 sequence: CASTKRRGRTNEKLFF. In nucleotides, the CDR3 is TGTGCCAGCACAAAAAGGAGGGGGCGAACTAATGAAAAACTGTTTTTT.

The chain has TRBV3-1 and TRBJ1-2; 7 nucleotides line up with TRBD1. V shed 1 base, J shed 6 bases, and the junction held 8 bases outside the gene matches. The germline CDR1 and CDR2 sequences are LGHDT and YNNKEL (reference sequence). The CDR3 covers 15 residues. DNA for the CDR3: TGTGCCAGCAGCCAAGCGGCAGGGGGTATCCATGGCTACACCTTC. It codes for CASSQAAGGIHGYTF.

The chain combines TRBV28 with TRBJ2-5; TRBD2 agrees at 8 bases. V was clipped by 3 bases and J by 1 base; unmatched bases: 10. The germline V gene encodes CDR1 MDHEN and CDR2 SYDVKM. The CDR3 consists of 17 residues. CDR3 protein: CASSLTGGRRPQETQYF. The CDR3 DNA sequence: TGTGCCAGCAGTTTGACGGGGGGGCGGCGACCCCAAGAGACCCAGTACTTC.

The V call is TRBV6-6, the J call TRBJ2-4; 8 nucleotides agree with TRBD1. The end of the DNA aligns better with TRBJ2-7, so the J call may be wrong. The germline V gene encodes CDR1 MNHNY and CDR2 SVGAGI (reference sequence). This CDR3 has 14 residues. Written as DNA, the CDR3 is TGTGCCAGCAGTCGCGGGACAGGAGCCTACGAGCAGTACTTC. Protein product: CASSRGTGAYEQYF.

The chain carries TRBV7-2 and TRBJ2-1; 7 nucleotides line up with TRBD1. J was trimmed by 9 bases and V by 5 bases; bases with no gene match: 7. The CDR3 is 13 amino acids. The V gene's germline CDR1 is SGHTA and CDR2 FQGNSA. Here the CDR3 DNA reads TGTGCCAGCAGCCGATTAACAGGGGTTGAGCAGTTCTTC. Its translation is CASSRLTGVEQFF.

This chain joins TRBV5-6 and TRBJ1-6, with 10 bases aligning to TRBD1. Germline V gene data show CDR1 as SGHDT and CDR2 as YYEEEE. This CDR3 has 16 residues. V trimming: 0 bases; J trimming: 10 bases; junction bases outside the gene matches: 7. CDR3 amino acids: CASSLGQGAGSSPLHF. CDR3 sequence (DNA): TGTGCCAGCAGCTTGGGACAGGGGGCCGGTTCGTCACCCCTCCACTTT.

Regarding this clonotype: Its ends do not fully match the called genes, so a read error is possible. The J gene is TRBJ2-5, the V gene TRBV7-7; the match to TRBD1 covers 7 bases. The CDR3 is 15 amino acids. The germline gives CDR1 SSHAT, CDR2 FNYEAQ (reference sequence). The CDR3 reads CASSPETGYQETQYF. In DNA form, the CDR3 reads TGTGCTAGCAGCCCAGAGACAGGGTACCAAGAGACCCAGTACTTC. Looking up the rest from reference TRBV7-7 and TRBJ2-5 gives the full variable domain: GAGVSQSPRYKVTKRGQDVTLRCDPISSHATLYWYQQALGQGPEFLTYFNYEAQPDKSGLPSDRFSAERPEGSISTLTIQRTEQRDSAMYRCASSPETGYQETQYFGPGTRLLVL.